These 9 T cell receptor beta chains were all obtained from the same sample, sequenced in a study of CD8+ T cells in alopecia areata. Extraction and reverse transcription of RNA yielded cDNA as the sequencing template. Measured with immunoSEQ multiplex PCR; TCRdb has only the in-frame clones, and not every one. The sample holds some 120,000 clones, and no clone turns up only once. The sequenced sample was lesional skin. These receptors originate from a C3H/HeJ mouse with alopecia areata. Strain haplotype at MHC: H2-k.

Note on this clone: Here the gene names and germline are mouse. The observed sequence ends 4 residues before the CDR3 terminus, with the missing tail filled in from the germline J gene. The V call is TRBV1, the J call TRBJ2-3; no clear D. The CDR3 is made up of 13 amino acids. Germline-derived CDR1 and CDR2 are NSQYPW and LRSPGD (reference sequence). V lost 3 bases and J lost 4, with 8 bases in between. Incomplete CDR3 DNA: TGCACCTGCAGTGCCGCAGTCTCAGAA. The encoded protein is CTCSAAVSE. The full CDR3 sequence reads CTCSAAVSETLYF.

With regard to this clone: Gene names refer to mouse genes. The DNA read from the CDR3 is TGCACCTGCAGCAGGAAGGGGGACTGGGGGGTTGCT. Its protein is CTCSRKGDWGVA. The full CDR3 sequence reads CTCSRKGDWGVAEQFF. The J gene is TRBJ2-1, the V gene TRBV1; 12 bases agree with TRBD2. Sequencing ends 4 residues short of the CDR3 end; the germline J gene provides the rest. There are 16 residues in the CDR3. Germline CDR1 NSQYPW, CDR2 LRSPGD (reference sequence). The V segment lost 6 bases and the J segment 6 bases; nucleotides outside the gene matches: 9.

This clone was seen more than once but under ten times. The genes and germline here are from mouse. Read sequence stops 4 residues before the CDR3 end, and the germline J gene provides the missing end. The chain is built from TRBV13-3 and TRBJ2-1; weak D call: TRBD2 (7 bases). This CDR3 contains 18 residues. Between the trimmed V and J ends, which lost 3 bases and 0 bases, there was a span of 19 bases. Germline loops: CDR1 NNHDY, CDR2 SYVADS. CDR3 amino acids: CASSVTGPGAFNYAEQFF. The covered CDR3 bases are TGTGCCAGCAGTGTGACTGGGCCGGGGGCCTTTAACTATGCT.

This clone showed up just a few times. The germline and genes are mouse ones. Coverage ceases 4 residues before the CDR3 finishes, and the germline J gene fills in the end. The chain couples TRBV19 to TRBJ2-2; 8 bases line up with TRBD2. Trimming took 5 bases from V and 3 from J; bases not matched to a gene: 3. CDR1 and CDR2 (germline): FNHDT, SITEND (reference sequence). The CDR3 consists of 14 residues. The CDR3 sequence: CASSMDWDTGQLYF. The DNA read from the CDR3 is TGTGCCAGCAGCATGGACTGGGACACCGGG.

This clone was counted only a few times. Mouse germline and gene names are used. The read halts 4 residues ahead of the CDR3 end, with the missing end drawn from the germline J gene. J is TRBJ1-2 and V is TRBV1; D is undetermined. V dropped 3 bases and J dropped 0 bases, with 8 bases sitting between them. Germline CDR1 reads NSQYPW; CDR2 reads LRSPGD (reference sequence). The CDR3 runs 14 residues. The DNA read from the CDR3 is TGCACCTGCAGTGCCACACGTGCAAACTCC. It codes for CTCSATRANS. The whole CDR3 sequence is CTCSATRANSDYTF. Using reference TRBV1 and TRBJ1-2 for the parts outside the CDR3, the full variable domain is VTLLEQNPRWRLVPRGQAVNLRCILKNSQYPWMSWYQQDLQKQLQWLFTLRSPGDKEVKSLPGADYLATRVTDTELRLQVANMSQGRTLYCTCSATRANSDYTFGSGTRLLVI.

Of note for this clone: These gene names are mouse names. Read coverage stops 4 residues before the CDR3 terminus; the germline J gene supplies the remainder. This chain links TRBV1 with TRBJ2-1; D might be TRBD1 (6 bases). The CDR3 runs 14 residues. Trimming took 6 bases from V and 1 from J, leaving 10 bases between them. Germline V gene data show CDR1 as NSQYPW and CDR2 as LRSPGD (reference sequence). CDR3 loop: CTCRRDKNYAEQFF. The part of the CDR3 DNA that was read is TGCACCTGCAGGCGGGACAAAAACTATGCT.

This clone was observed a handful of times. The gene names here belong to mouse. The read ends 4 residues before the CDR3 terminus; that terminus is restored from the germline J gene. The V gene is TRBV13-2, the J gene TRBJ1-1; TRBD1 aligns across 8 bases. Germline assignment: CDR1 NNHNN and CDR2 SYGAGS (reference sequence). The CDR3 is 12 amino acids. The sequenced CDR3 bases are TGTGCCAGCGGTGAGACAGGGGAA. Residues: CASGETGE. The whole CDR3 reads CASGETGEEVFF.

On this clone itself: TCRdb's protein and the DNA translation differ at residue 14; the protein here comes from the DNA. Each gene name is a mouse one. The read gets to within 3 residues of the CDR3 end, and the germline J gene fills in the rest. The V gene is TRBV13-1, the J gene TRBJ1-3; D is possibly TRBD1 (6 bases). V was clipped by 0 bases and J by 0 bases, with 13 bases between them. Germline CDR1 and CDR2: NSHNY and SYGAGN. The CDR3 consists of 17 residues. The chain's CDR3 is CASSDEWGHFSGNTLYF. Partial CDR3 DNA: TGTGCCAGCAGTGATGAATGGGGACACTTTTCTGGAAATACG.

This clone has a count of ten or more. Gene labels here are mouse ones. The read halts 4 residues ahead of the CDR3 end, with the missing end drawn from the germline J gene. The sample has other DNA sequences that encode this CDR3 too. This sequence joins TRBV13-3 and TRBJ2-5, with 8 bases aligning to TRBD1. This CDR3 is built from 14 residues. CDR1 is NNHDY, CDR2 SYVADS, per germline. V was clipped by 2 bases and J by 3 bases; unmatched bases: 2. The CDR3 protein is CASSDRTGQDTQYF. The covered CDR3 bases are TGTGCCAGCAGTGACAGGACAGGGCAAGAC.